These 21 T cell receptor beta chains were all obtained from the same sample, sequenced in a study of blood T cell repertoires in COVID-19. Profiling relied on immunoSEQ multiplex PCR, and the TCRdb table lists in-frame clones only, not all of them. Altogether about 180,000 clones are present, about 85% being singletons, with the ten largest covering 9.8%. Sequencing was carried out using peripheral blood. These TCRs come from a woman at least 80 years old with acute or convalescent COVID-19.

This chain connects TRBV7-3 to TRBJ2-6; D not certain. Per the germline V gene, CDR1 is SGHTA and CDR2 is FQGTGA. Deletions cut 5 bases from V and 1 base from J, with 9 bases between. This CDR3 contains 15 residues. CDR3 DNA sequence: TGTGCCAGCAGCCCCCCCCATTCTGGGGCCAACGTCCTGACTTTC. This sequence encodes CASSPPHSGANVLTF.

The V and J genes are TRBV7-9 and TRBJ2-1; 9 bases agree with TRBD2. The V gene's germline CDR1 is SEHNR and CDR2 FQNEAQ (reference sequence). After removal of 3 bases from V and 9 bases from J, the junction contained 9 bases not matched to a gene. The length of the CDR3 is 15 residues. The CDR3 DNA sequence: TGTGCCAGCAGCTTGTTCCGGCGGGGGGGCGGTGAGCAGTTCTTC. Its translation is CASSLFRRGGGEQFF.

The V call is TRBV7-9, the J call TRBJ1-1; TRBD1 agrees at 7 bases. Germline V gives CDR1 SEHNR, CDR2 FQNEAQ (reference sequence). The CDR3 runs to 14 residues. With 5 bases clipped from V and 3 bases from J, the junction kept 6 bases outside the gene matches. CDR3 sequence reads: CASSPQGSYTEAFF. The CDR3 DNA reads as TGTGCCAGCAGCCCACAGGGGTCGTACACTGAAGCTTTCTTT.

This CDR3 reads CASSLGSGGPREKNIQYF. In DNA, the CDR3 is TGTGCCAGCAGCCTCGGTTCCGGCGGCCCGCGGGAGAAAAACATTCAGTACTTC. The chain joins TRBV5-4 to TRBJ2-4; 7 nucleotides align to TRBD2. Germline V CDR1 and CDR2: SGHNT, YYREEE (reference sequence). V lost 4 bases, J lost 4 bases, and 17 bases stayed unmatched. The CDR3 has 18 residues.

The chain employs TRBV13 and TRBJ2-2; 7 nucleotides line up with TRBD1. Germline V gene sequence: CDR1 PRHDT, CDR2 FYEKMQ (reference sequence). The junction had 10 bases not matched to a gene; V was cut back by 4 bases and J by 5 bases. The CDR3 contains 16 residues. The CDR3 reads CASSSRSGGRTGELFF. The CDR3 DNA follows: TGTGCCAGCAGCTCCCGGTCAGGGGGTCGTACCGGGGAGCTGTTTTTT.

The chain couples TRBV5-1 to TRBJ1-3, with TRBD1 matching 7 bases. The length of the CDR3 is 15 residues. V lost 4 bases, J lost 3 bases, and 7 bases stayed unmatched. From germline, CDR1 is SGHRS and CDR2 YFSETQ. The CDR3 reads CASSLDRALGNTIYF. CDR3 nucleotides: TGCGCCAGCAGCCTCGACAGGGCACTTGGAAACACCATATATTTT.

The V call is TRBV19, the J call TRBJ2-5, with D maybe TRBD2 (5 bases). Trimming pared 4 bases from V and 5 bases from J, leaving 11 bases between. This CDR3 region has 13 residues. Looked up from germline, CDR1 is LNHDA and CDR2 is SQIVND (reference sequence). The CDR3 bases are TGTGCCAGTAGTAGGGCGGGTGGGGAGACCCAGTACTTC. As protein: CASSRAGGETQYF.

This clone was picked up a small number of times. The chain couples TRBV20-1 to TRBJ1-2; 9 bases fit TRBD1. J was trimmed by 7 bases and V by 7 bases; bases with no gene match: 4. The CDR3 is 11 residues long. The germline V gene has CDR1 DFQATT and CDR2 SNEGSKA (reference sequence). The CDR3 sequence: CSGSQGAGYTF. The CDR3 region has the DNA TGCAGTGGTTCACAGGGGGCTGGCTACACCTTC.

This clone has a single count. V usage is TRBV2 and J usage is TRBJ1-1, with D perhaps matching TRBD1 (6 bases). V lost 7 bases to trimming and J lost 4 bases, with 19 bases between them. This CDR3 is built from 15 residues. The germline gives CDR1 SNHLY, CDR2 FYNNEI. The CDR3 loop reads CASTSNRAMGTEAFF. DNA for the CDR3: TGTGCCAGCACGTCGAACAGGGCGATGGGCACTGAAGCTTTCTTT.

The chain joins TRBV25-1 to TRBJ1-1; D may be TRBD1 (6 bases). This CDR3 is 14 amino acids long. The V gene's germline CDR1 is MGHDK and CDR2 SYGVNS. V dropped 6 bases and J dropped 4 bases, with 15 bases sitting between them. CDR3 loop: CASREDSRSTEAFF. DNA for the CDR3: TGTGCCAGCAGGGAGGACAGTCGGAGCACTGAAGCTTTCTTT. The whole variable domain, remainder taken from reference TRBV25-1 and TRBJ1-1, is EADIYQTPRYLVIGTGKKITLECSQTMGHDKMYWYQQDPGMELHLIHYSYGVNSTEKGDLSSESTVSRIRTEHFPLTLESARPSHTSQYLCASREDSRSTEAFFGQGTRLTVV.

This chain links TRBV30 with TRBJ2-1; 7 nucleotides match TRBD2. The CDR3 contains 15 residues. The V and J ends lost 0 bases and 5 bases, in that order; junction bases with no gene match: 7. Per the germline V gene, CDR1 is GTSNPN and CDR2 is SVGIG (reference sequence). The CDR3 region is CAWSVRLADNNEQFF. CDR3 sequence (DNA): TGTGCCTGGAGTGTACGTCTAGCGGACAACAATGAGCAGTTCTTC.

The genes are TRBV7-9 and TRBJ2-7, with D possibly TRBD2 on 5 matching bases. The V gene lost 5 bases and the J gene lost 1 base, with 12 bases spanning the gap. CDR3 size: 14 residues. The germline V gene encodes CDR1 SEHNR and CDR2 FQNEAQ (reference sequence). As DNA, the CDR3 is TGTGCCAGCAGCCGAGGGTCCTTATCCTACGAGCAGTACTTC. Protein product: CASSRGSLSYEQYF.

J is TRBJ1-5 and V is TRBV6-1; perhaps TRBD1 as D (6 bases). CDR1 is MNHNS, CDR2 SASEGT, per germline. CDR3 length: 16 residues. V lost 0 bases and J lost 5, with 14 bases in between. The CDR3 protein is CASSEAQNRVDQPQHF. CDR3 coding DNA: TGTGCCAGCAGTGAAGCCCAGAACAGGGTGGATCAGCCCCAGCATTTT.

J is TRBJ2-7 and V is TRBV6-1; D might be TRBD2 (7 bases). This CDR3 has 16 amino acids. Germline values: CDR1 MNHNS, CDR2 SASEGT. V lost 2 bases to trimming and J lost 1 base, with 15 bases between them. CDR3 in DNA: TGTGCCAGCAGTGAAAGTCTGGGGGGGCAATCCTACGAGCAGTACTTC. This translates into CASSESLGGQSYEQYF.

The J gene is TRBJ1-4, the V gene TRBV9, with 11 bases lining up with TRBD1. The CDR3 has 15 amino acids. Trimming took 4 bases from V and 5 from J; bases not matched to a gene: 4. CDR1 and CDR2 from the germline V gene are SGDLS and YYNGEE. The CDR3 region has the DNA TGTGCCAGCAGCTCGCGGGACAGGGGGAATGAAAAACTGTTTTTT. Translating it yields CASSSRDRGNEKLFF. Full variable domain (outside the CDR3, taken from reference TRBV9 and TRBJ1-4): DSGVTQTPKHLITATGQRVTLRCSPRSGDLSVYWYQQSLDQGLQFLIQYYNGEERAKGNILERFSAQQFPDLHSELNLSSLELGDSALYFCASSSRDRGNEKLFFGSGTQLSVL.

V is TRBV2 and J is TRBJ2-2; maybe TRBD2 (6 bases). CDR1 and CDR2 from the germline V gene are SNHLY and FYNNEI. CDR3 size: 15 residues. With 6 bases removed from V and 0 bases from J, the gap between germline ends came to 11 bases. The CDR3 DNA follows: TGTGCCAGCAGGGAGGGACGAGCGAACACCGGGGAGCTGTTTTTT. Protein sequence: CASREGRANTGELFF.

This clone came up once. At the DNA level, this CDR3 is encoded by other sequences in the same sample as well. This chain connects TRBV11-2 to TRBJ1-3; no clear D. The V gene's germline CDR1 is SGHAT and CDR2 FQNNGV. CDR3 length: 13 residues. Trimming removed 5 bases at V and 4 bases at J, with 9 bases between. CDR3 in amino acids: CASSLPGGNTIYF. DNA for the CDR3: TGTGCCAGCAGCCTGCCGGGGGGAAACACCATATATTTT. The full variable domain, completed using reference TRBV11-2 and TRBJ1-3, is EAGVAQSPRYKIIEKRQSVAFWCNPISGHATLYWYQQILGQGPKLLIQFQNNGVVDDSQLPKDRFSAERLKGVDSTLKIQPAKLEDSAVYLCASSLPGGNTIYFGEGSWLTVV.

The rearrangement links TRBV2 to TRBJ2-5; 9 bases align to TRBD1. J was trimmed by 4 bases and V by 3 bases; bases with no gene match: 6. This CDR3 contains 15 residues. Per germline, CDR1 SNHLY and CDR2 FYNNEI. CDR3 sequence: CASSEEQGAGETQYF. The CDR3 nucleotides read TGTGCCAGCAGTGAGGAACAGGGGGCCGGAGAGACCCAGTACTTC.

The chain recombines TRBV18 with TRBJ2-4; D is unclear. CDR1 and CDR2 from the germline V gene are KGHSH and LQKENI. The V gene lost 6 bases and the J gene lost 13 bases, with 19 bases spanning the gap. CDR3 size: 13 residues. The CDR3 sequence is CASSLTAINEQYF. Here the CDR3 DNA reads TGTGCCAGCTCTCTTACCGCGATTAATGAGCAGTACTTC.

DNA of the CDR3: TGTGCCAGCAGCTTAGGCTCGGACTATGGCTACACCTTC. Protein: CASSLGSDYGYTF. The rearrangement joins TRBV7-8 to TRBJ1-2, with no clear D. The CDR3 runs 13 residues. Germline V gene data show CDR1 as SGHVS and CDR2 as FQNEAQ. With 1 base removed from V and 3 bases from J, the gap between germline ends came to 6 bases.

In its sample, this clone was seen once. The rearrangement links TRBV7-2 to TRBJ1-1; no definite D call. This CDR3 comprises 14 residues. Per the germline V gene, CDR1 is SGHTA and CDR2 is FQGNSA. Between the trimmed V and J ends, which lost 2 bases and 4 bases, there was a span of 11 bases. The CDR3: CASSLSGSGTEAFF. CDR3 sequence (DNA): TGTGCCAGCAGCTTAAGCGGGTCGGGCACTGAAGCTTTCTTT. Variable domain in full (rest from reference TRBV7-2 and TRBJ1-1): GAGVSQSPSNKVTEKGKDVELRCDPISGHTALYWYRQSLGQGLEFLIYFQGNSAPDKSGLPSDRFSAERTGGSVSTLTIQRTQQEDSAVYLCASSLSGSGTEAFFGQGTRLTVV.